Here is one TCR beta chain with its context. Its antigen is still unknown. This table comes from immunoSEQ multiplex PCR, and its TCRdb copy is limited to in-frame clones, with some not included. The table includes 130,000 or so clones, 60% to 80% detected once. In germline, CDR1 is SNHLY, CDR2 FYNNEI. The CDR3 is 12 residues long. The V and J ends lost 5 bases and 3 bases respectively, with 8 bases between them. This sample was included in a study of cytotoxic CD8 clonotypes in ibrutinib-treated CLL. Study information: Outcomes included approximately 25 partial and 2 complete responses; after median roughly six years, roughly 14 stayed remitted and roughly 12 progressed. Mean values per sample were 255,043 productive templates and 94,082 productive rearrangements.

General study findings and limits: Public clonotypes (which were uncommon) either contracted or remained stable on treatment. Against age-matched healthy donors, baseline clonality ran higher and tracked circulating CD8+ T-cell counts.

This receptor was taken from a human donor with chronic lymphocytic leukemia. V is TRBV2 and J is TRBJ2-7; the D gene is possibly TRBD1 (5 bases). This specimen was PBMCs, taken after 12 months of ibrutinib treatment. As DNA, the CDR3 is TGTGCCAGCAGTCCCCAGGGCTACGAGCAGTACTTC. Translating it yields CASSPQGYEQYF.